This TCR beta chain was captured in a study of lymphopenia after photon versus proton radiotherapy. Study-level points and caveats: Under photons, naive T cells and diversity fell while effector/memory populations rose. Post-nadir TCR diversity decline inversely tracked overall survival among those who died. After the lymphocyte nadir, photon-treated repertoires showed oligoclonal expansion, especially of CD8+ Temra cells. Authors raise, but do not show, better survival with proton therapy.

V was shortened by 4 bases and J by 2 bases, with 15 bases between the two germline ends. Germline V lookup: CDR1 SGHNT, CDR2 YYREEE (reference sequence). CDR3 length equals 15 residues. As regards this clone: What it binds is unknown.

Profiled with immunoSEQ multiplex PCR; TCRdb holds only in-frame clones, not every one. Of approximately 53,000 clones listed, more than 90% are singletons. Sequenced here: peripheral blood, sampled from a patient treated with photon-based radiotherapy. V gene TRBV5-4 combines with J gene TRBJ1-1; D is ambiguous. This TCR was sampled from a middle-aged woman with cholangiocarcinoma. CDR3: CASSHRDPGNTEAFF. CDR3 DNA sequence: TGTGCCAGCAGCCACCGAGACCCGGGTAACACTGAAGCTTTCTTT.